These 8 T cell receptor beta chains originate from one sample sequenced in a study of T cell responses to AZD1222 COVID-19 vaccine. Profiled with immunoSEQ multiplex PCR; TCRdb holds only in-frame clones, not every one. This sample yields just under 150,000 clones, of which over 75% are seen a single time; about 5.4% belongs to the top ten. This specimen consisted of peripheral blood, obtained 28 days after the second dose of the MenACWY control vaccine. The receptor set was obtained from an adult who received the MenACWY meningococcal vaccine as a control.

The rearrangement uses TRBV4-3 and TRBJ1-1; TRBD1 agrees at 11 bases. V dropped 4 bases and J dropped 4; count of bases not matched to a gene: 8. The CDR3 is 16 amino acids. Per germline, CDR1 LGHNA and CDR2 YSLEER. In DNA, the CDR3 is TGCGCCAGCAGCCCAAAGGTCGGGACAGGGGGCACTGAAGCTTTCTTT. Translation: CASSPKVGTGGTEAFF.

The chain links TRBV27 to TRBJ2-7, with TRBD1 matching over 10 bases. Germline V gives CDR1 MNHEY, CDR2 SMNVEV (reference sequence). Trimming took 2 bases from V and 5 from J; bases not matched to a gene: 6. This CDR3 is 15 amino acids long. CDR3 nucleotides: TGTGCCAGCAGTTTAGTCGGGACAGGGGAGCACGAGCAGTACTTC. It specifies CASSLVGTGEHEQYF.

This clone was detected only once. The CDR3 nucleotides read TGCGCCAGCAGCCAAGAGACCGGGGACGGCTACACCTTC. This gives the protein CASSQETGDGYTF. V is TRBV4-3 and J is TRBJ1-2, with a possible D match to TRBD1 (5 bases). With 0 bases removed from V and 8 bases from J, the gap between germline ends came to 10 bases. The germline V gene has CDR1 LGHNA and CDR2 YSLEER. The CDR3 extends over 13 amino acids.

The V call is TRBV27, the J call TRBJ1-1, with D possibly being TRBD1 (6 bases). This CDR3 region has 11 residues. CDR1 and CDR2 (germline): MNHEY, SMNVEV (reference sequence). V was shortened by 7 bases and J by 6 bases, with 9 bases between the two germline ends. CDR3 amino acids: CASMRGPEAFF. CDR3 sequence (DNA): TGTGCCAGCATGCGGGGGCCTGAAGCTTTCTTT.

The chain employs TRBV20-1 and TRBJ1-4; 8 bases are a match to TRBD1. Germline V gene lookup returns CDR1 DFQATT and CDR2 SNEGSKA (reference sequence). V shed 3 bases and J 7 bases; nucleotides not matched to a gene: 10. This CDR3 has 15 residues. DNA of the CDR3: TGCAGTGCTAGTTCTGTCGGACAGGGAATTGAAAAACTGTTTTTT. Amino acid sequence: CSASSVGQGIEKLFF.

The rearrangement joins TRBV12-5 to TRBJ2-7; 7 bases are a match to TRBD1. CDR1 LGHNT and CDR2 FRNRAP come from the germline V gene. V trimming: 1 base; J trimming: 2 bases; junction bases outside the gene matches: 5. The CDR3 has 15 amino acids. CDR3 protein: CASGLGYRGAYEQYF. The CDR3, as DNA: TGTGCTAGTGGTTTGGGATACAGGGGCGCCTACGAGCAGTACTTC.

The rearrangement uses TRBV15 and TRBJ2-1; the match to TRBD2 covers 10 bases. CDR3 size: 16 residues. Looked up from germline, CDR1 is LNHNV and CDR2 is YYDKDF (reference sequence). Trimming took 6 bases from V and 4 from J; bases not matched to a gene: 9. CDR3 bases: TGTGCCACCAGGCCCGGCCGGACTAGCGGTTACAATGAGCAGTTCTTC. It encodes CATRPGRTSGYNEQFF.

V usage is TRBV11-3 and J usage is TRBJ1-2; 12 positions match TRBD1. The CDR3 has 16 amino acids. Losses at the gene ends were 5 bases for V and 5 bases for J; bases not matched to a gene: 9. From germline, CDR1 is SGHNT and CDR2 YENEEA. The CDR3 DNA follows: TGTGCCAGCAGCCCGAACTGGGACAGGGGGCGATATGGCTACACCTTC. Translating it yields CASSPNWDRGRYGYTF.